This T cell receptor beta chain was sequenced for a study of cytomegalovirus exposure and HLA in healthy donors. Both 60 Vbeta primers and 13 Jbeta primers went into the PCR. Using immunoSEQ multiplex PCR, the repertoire was profiled, and TCRdb retains in-frame clones only, with some absent. This repertoire shows fewer than 250,000 clones, roughly four fifths found once; its top ten account for over 2%. The clonotype was recovered from a woman in her 30s in good health and CMV-seropositive. Sequencing was done on a sample of PBMCs.

The CDR3 is CASSTGGRQETQYF. The CDR3 DNA reads TGTGCCAGTTCTACAGGGGGGCGGCAAGAGACCCAGTACTTC. J is TRBJ2-5 and V is TRBV19; 8 nucleotides align to TRBD1. V lost 8 bases to trimming and J lost 2 bases; unmatched junction nucleotides: 7. The CDR3 contains 14 residues. CDR1 LNHDA and CDR2 SQIVND come from the germline V gene (reference sequence). Filled out from reference TRBV19 and TRBJ2-5, the complete variable domain reads DGGITQSPKYLFRKEGQNVTLSCEQNLNHDAMYWYRQDPGQGLRLIYYSQIVNDFQKGDIAEGYSVSREKKESFPLTVTSAQKNPTAFYLCASSTGGRQETQYFGPGTRLLVL.